The 10 T cell receptor beta chains below all came from one sample that was sequenced in a study of T cell changes during pregnancy in multiple sclerosis. Here immunoSEQ multiplex PCR was the method, and the copy in TCRdb shows in-frame clones only, minus some. The sample has roughly 30,000 clones, more than 70% seen once. The source was CD8+ T cells from peripheral blood mononuclear cells, collected after pregnancy. These receptors all come from a female donor with multiple sclerosis, enrolled in a pregnancy study.

J is TRBJ2-3 and V is TRBV5-1; possibly TRBD2 for D (6 bases). V lost 1 base to trimming and J lost 4 bases, with 13 bases between them. The CDR3 extends over 15 amino acids. CDR1 is SGHRS and CDR2 is YFSETQ in the germline V gene. CDR3 in amino acids: CASSLYGGGSDTQYF. For the CDR3, the DNA is TGCGCCAGCAGCTTGTACGGGGGAGGTTCAGATACGCAGTATTTT.

The chain links TRBV7-9 to TRBJ2-7, with D possibly matching TRBD2 (5 bases). Germline CDR1 SEHNR, CDR2 FQNEAQ (reference sequence). Deletions cut 3 bases from V and 6 bases from J, with 6 bases between. The CDR3 spans 11 residues. The CDR3 DNA is TGTGCCAGCAGCTTTGCGGGCGAGCAGTACTTC. Protein: CASSFAGEQYF.

Only one count was recorded for this clone. This CDR3 is CASSLYGGDEQYF. For the CDR3, the DNA is TGCGCCAGCAGCTTGTACGGGGGAGACGAGCAGTACTTC. The V gene is TRBV5-1, the J gene TRBJ2-7, with D possibly TRBD2 on 6 matching bases. From germline, CDR1 is SGHRS and CDR2 YFSETQ. The CDR3 loop spans 13 amino acids. The ends were cut back, 1 base at V and 5 bases at J, with 10 bases in the middle.

The chain is built from TRBV2 and TRBJ1-1; TRBD1 might be the D (5 bases). CDR1 is SNHLY, CDR2 FYNNEI, per germline. V lost 4 bases, J lost 5 bases, and 11 bases lay in between. The CDR3 spans 13 residues. CDR3 DNA: TGTGCCAGCAGTGGCTGGGGGGGGACTGAAGCTTTCTTT. It encodes CASSGWGGTEAFF.

This sequence joins TRBV5-6 and TRBJ1-5; 7 nucleotides agree with TRBD1. Trimming took 0 bases from V and 9 from J; bases not matched to a gene: 0. Germline-derived CDR1 and CDR2 are SGHDT and YYEEEE. The CDR3 has 12 residues. The CDR3 here is CASSLGTGPQHF. The CDR3, as DNA: TGTGCCAGCAGCTTGGGGACAGGGCCCCAGCATTTT.

The V gene is TRBV5-5, the J gene TRBJ1-1, with D unclear. The V gene lost 4 bases and the J gene lost 4 bases, with 5 bases spanning the gap. This CDR3 is built from 11 residues. In germline, CDR1 is SGHKS, CDR2 YYEKEE (reference sequence). CDR3: CASSPLTEAFF. The CDR3 DNA reads as TGTGCCAGCAGCCCCCTCACTGAAGCTTTCTTT.

The V gene is TRBV5-8, the J gene TRBJ1-2, with 7 bases aligning to TRBD1. There are 15 residues in the CDR3. The junction had 8 bases not matched to a gene; V was cut back by 1 base and J by 5 bases. Germline CDR1 and CDR2: SGHTS and YDEGEE. The CDR3 is CASSLLGGDTYGYTF. Written as DNA, the CDR3 is TGTGCCAGCAGCTTGCTAGGGGGCGATACGTATGGCTACACCTTC. The entire variable domain, with the rest obtained from reference TRBV5-8 and TRBJ1-2, is as follows: EAGVTQSPTHLIKTRGQQATLRCSPISGHTSVYWYQQALGLGLQFLLWYDEGEERNRGNFPPRFSGRQFPNYSSELNVNALELEDSALYLCASSLLGGDTYGYTFGSGTRLTVV.

Remarks on this clone: Additional DNA sequences in this sample encode the identical CDR3. The gene calls are TRBV6-1 and TRBJ1-4, with D uncertain. The CDR3 is made up of 15 amino acids. Trimming removed 0 bases at V and 11 bases at J, with 16 bases between. Germline lookup yields CDR1 MNHNS and CDR2 SASEGT. CDR3 in amino acids: CASSEALEGGKKLFF. The CDR3 DNA follows: TGTGCCAGCAGTGAAGCGTTAGAGGGCGGGAAGAAACTGTTTTTT.

This sequence joins TRBV4-1 and TRBJ2-5; TRBD2 matches at 9 bases. Germline V lookup: CDR1 MGHRA, CDR2 YSYEKL. The J segment lost 3 bases and the V segment lost 4 bases, leaving 3 bases of the junction unmatched. The CDR3 has 14 residues. CDR3 region: CASSPPSGEETQYF. The CDR3 DNA is TGCGCCAGCAGCCCTCCTAGCGGGGAAGAGACCCAGTACTTC.

V is TRBV9 and J is TRBJ2-3, with TRBD2 matching over 11 bases. CDR3 length equals 15 residues. Losses at the gene ends were 4 bases for V and 3 bases for J; bases not matched to a gene: 4. In germline, CDR1 is SGDLS, CDR2 YYNGEE. The CDR3 here is CASSNPSGGTDTQYF. Here the CDR3 DNA reads TGTGCCAGCAGCAACCCTAGCGGGGGGACAGATACGCAGTATTTT. Supplemented by reference TRBV9 and TRBJ2-3, the full variable domain reads DSGVTQTPKHLITATGQRVTLRCSPRSGDLSVYWYQQSLDQGLQFLIQYYNGEERAKGNILERFSAQQFPDLHSELNLSSLELGDSALYFCASSNPSGGTDTQYFGPGTRLTVL.